The present entry profiles one TCR beta chain with its context. Only in-frame clones appear in the TCRdb table, and some are missing; sequencing was by immunoSEQ multiplex PCR. Seen here are 45,000 or so clones, about 90% observed once, and the top ten hold around 8.1%. This specimen belongs to a study of T cell changes during pregnancy in multiple sclerosis. The CDR3 runs 15 residues. Germline V gene sequence: CDR1 SGDLS, CDR2 YYNGEE. Trimming cost V 0 bases and J 0 bases, with 10 bases left between them. The sequencing here drew on CD8+ T cells from peripheral blood mononuclear cells, taken after pregnancy. The TCR sequence derives from a female donor with multiple sclerosis, enrolled in a pregnancy study. The J gene is TRBJ2-7, the V gene TRBV9, with D possibly matching TRBD2 (5 bases). The CDR3 sequence: CASSVGGQPSYEQYF. The CDR3 region has the DNA TGTGCCAGCAGCGTAGGAGGGCAGCCCTCCTACGAGCAGTACTTC.